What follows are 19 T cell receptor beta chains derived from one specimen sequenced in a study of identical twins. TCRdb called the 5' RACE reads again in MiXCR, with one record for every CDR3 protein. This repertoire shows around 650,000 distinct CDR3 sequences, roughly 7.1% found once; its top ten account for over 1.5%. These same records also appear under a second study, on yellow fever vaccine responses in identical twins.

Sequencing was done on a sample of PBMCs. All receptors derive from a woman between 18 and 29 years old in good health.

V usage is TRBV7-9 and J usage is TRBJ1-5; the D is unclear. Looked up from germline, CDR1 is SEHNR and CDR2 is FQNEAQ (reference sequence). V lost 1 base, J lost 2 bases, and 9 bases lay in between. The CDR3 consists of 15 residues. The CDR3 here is CASSLEAGRNQPQHF. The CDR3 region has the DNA TGTGCCAGCAGCTTAGAGGCAGGACGCAATCAGCCCCAGCATTTT.

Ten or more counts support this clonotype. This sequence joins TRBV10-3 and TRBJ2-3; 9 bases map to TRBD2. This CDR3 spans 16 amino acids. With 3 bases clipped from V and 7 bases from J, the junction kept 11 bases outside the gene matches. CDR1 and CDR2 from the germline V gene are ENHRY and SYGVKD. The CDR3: CAISELAGASYHTQYF. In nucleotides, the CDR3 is TGTGCCATCAGTGAATTAGCGGGAGCCTCCTACCATACGCAGTATTTT.

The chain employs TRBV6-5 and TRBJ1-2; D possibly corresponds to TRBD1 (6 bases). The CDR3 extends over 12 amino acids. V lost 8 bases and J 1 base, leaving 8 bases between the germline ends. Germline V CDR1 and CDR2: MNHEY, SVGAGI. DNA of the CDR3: TGTGCCAGCGGACAGTTTAACTATGGCTACACCTTC. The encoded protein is CASGQFNYGYTF.

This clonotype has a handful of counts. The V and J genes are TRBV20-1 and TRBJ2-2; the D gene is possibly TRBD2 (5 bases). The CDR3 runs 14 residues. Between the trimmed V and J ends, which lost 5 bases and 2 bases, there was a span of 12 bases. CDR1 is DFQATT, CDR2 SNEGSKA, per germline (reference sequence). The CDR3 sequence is CSALSGANTGELFF. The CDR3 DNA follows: TGCAGTGCTTTAAGCGGAGCAAACACCGGGGAGCTGTTTTTT.

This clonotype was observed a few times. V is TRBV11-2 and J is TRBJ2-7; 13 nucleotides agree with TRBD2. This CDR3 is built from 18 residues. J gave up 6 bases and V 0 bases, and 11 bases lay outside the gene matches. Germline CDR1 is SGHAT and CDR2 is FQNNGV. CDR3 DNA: TGTGCCAGCAGCTTAGACCCTTCGGGACTAGCGGGAAGGGGCGAGCAGTACTTC. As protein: CASSLDPSGLAGRGEQYF.

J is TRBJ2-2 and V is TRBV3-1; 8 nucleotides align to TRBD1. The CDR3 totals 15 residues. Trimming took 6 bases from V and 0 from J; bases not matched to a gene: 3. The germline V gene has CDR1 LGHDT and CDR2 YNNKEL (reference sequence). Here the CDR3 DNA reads TGTGCCAGCAGTTACAGGGGGGCGAACACCGGGGAGCTGTTTTTT. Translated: CASSYRGANTGELFF.

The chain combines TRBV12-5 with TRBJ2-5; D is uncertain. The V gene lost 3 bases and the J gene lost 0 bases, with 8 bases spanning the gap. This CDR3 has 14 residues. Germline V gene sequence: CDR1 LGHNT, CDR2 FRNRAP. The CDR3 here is CASGFSVNQETQYF. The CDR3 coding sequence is TGTGCTAGTGGTTTTTCGGTTAACCAAGAGACCCAGTACTTC.

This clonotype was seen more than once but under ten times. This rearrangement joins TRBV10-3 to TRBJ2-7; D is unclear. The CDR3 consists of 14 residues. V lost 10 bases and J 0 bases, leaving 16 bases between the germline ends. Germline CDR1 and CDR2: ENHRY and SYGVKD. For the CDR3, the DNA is TGTGCCACGCAGGCCGACCAGAGCTCCTACGAGCAGTACTTC. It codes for CATQADQSSYEQYF.

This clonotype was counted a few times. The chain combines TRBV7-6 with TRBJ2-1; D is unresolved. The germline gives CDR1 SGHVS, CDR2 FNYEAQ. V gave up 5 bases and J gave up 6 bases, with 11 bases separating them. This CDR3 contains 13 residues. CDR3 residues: CASSPYYGNEQFF. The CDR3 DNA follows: TGTGCCAGCAGCCCATACTACGGCAATGAGCAGTTCTTC.

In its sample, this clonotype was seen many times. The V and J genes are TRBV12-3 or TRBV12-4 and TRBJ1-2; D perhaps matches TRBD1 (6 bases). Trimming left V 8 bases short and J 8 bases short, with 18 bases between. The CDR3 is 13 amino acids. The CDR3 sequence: CASFGGWLSGYTF. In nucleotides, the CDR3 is TGTGCCAGCTTCGGGGGCTGGCTATCGGGCTACACCTTC.

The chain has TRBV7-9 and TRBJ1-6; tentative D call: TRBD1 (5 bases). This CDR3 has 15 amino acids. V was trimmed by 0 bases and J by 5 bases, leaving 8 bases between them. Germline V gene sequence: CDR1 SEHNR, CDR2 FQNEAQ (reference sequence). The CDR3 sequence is CASSLAQTDNSPLHF. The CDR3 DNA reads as TGTGCCAGCAGCTTAGCCCAGACAGATAATTCACCCCTCCACTTT.

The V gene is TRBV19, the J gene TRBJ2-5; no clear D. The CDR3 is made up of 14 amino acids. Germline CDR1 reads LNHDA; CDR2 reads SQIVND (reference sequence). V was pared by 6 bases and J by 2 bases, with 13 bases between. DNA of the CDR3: TGTGCCAGTAGGGTCAGCACCTCTCAAGAGACCCAGTACTTC. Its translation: CASRVSTSQETQYF.

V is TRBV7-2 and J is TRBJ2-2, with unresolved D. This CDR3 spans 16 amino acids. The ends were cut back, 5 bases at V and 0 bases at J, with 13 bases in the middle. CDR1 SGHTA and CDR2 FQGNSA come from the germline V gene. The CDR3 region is CASSRLRNTNTGELFF. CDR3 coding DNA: TGTGCCAGCAGCCGACTGCGTAACACGAACACCGGGGAGCTGTTTTTT.

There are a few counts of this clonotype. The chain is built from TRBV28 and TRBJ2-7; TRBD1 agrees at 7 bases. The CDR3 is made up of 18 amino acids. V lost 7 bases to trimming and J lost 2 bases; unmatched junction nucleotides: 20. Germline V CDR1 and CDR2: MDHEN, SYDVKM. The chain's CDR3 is CASTSAGAGQVSAYEQYV. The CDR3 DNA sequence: TGTGCCAGCACGTCAGCTGGGGCCGGACAGGTATCCGCCTACGAGCAGTACGTC.

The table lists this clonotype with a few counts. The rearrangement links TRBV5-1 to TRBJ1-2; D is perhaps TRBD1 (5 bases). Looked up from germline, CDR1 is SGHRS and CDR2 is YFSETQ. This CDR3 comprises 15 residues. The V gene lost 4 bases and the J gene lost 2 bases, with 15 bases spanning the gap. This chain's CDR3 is CASSPLVAGNYGYTF. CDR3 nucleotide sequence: TGCGCCAGCAGCCCCCTGGTGGCAGGGAACTATGGCTACACCTTC.

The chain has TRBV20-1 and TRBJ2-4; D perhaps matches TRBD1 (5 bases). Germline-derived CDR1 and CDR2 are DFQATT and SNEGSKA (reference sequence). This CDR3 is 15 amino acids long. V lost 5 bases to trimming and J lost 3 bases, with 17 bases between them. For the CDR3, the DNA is TGCAGTGCTGCACAAGGGGCCGGCCACAAAAACATTCAGTACTTC. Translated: CSAAQGAGHKNIQYF.

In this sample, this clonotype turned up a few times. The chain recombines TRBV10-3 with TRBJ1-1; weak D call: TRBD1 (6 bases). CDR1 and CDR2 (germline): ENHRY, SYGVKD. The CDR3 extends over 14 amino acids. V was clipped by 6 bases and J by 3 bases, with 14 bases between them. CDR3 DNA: TGTGCCATCAGGCAATTGACAGGCTACACTGAAGCTTTCTTT. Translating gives CAIRQLTGYTEAFF.

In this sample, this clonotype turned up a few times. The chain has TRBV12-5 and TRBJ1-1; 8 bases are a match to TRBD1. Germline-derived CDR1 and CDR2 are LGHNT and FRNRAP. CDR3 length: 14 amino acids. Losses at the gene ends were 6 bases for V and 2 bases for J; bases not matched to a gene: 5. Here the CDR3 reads CASGRTGFNTEAFF. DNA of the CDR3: TGTGCTAGTGGAAGGACAGGGTTCAACACTGAAGCTTTCTTT. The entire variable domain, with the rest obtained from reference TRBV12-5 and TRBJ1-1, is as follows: DARVTQTPRHKVTEMGQEVTMRCQPILGHNTVFWYRQTMMQGLELLAYFRNRAPLDDSGMPKDRFSAEMPDATLATLKIQPSEPRDSAVYFCASGRTGFNTEAFFGQGTRLTVV.

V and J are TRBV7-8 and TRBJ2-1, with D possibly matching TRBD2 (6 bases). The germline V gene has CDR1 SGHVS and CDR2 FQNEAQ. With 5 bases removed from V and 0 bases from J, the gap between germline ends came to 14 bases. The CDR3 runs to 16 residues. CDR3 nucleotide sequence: TGTGCCAGCAGCGTCTCACGGGGGTTCTCCTACAATGAGCAGTTCTTC. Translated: CASSVSRGFSYNEQFF. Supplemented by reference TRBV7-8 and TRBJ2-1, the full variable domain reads GAGVSQSPRYKVAKRGQDVALRCDPISGHVSLFWYQQALGQGPEFLTYFQNEAQLDKSGLPSDRFFAERPEGSVSTLKIQRTQQEDSAVYLCASSVSRGFSYNEQFFGPGTRLTVL.